This T cell receptor (beta chain) appears in the sequencing data of a study of follicular helper T cells after annual influenza vaccination. Looking at the study overall: Across the 2013-2014, 2014-2015 and 2015-2016 vaccination seasons, some subjects were resampled.

Comments on this clone: The antigen is undetermined.

Study-wide results and limits: Day 7 ICOS+CD38+ clones were most often found later in ICOS-CD38- cTfh cells. Plasmablast frequency change correlated with clonality change in ICOS+CD38+ cTfh.

Time point: 2015-2016 season, pre-vaccination. Non-naive CD4+CXCR5+PD-1+ cTfh were sorted into ICOS+CD38+ and ICOS-CD38- fractions. Trimming pared 3 bases from V and 0 bases from J, leaving 15 bases between. This CDR3 is 18 amino acids long. CDR1 is LNHDA, CDR2 SQIVND, per germline (reference sequence). Only in-frame clones appear in the TCRdb table, and some are missing; sequencing was by immunoSEQ multiplex PCR. This sample has about 5,000 clones; about 82% occur once, and the top ten carry 1.1%. The receptor was isolated from an adult who received the influenza vaccine. Sample: CXCR5+ CD38- circulating T follicular helper cells from blood, taken on the day of influenza vaccination. As for subset: circulating Tfh, non-naive CD4+CXCR5+PD-1+ (ICOS+CD38+ or ICOS-CD38-). J is TRBJ2-6 and V is TRBV19, with D perhaps given as TRBD1 or TRBD2 (5 bases each). In DNA form, the CDR3 reads TGTGCCAGTAGTATTCCGGGACGGGTTTTCTCTGGGGCCAACGTCCTGACTTTC. Translation: CASSIPGRVFSGANVLTF.